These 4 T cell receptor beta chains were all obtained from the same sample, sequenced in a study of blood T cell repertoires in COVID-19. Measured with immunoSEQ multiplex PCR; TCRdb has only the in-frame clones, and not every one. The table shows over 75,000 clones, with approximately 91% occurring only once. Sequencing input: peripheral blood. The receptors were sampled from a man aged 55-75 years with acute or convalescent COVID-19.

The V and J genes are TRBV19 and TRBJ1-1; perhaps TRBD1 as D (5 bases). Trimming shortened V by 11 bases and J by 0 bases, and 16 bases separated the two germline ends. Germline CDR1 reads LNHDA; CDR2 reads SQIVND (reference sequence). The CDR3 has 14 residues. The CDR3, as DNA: TGTGCCGCGTCAGCACGGGGGGTGAACACTGAAGCTTTCTTT. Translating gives CAASARGVNTEAFF.

The CDR3 spells CAWSVLLNTEAFF. In nucleotides, the CDR3 is TGTGCCTGGAGTGTACTTCTGAACACTGAAGCTTTCTTT. V is TRBV30 and J is TRBJ1-1; D is ambiguous. V gave up 0 bases and J gave up 0 bases, with 5 bases separating them. The CDR3 contains 13 residues. CDR1 and CDR2 (germline): GTSNPN, SVGIG (reference sequence).

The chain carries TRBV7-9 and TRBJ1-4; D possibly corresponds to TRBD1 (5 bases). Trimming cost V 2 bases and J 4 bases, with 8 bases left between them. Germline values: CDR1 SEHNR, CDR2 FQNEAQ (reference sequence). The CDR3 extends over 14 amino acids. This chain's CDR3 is CASSLIGVNEKLFF. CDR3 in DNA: TGTGCCAGCAGCTTAATAGGGGTTAATGAAAAACTGTTTTTT.

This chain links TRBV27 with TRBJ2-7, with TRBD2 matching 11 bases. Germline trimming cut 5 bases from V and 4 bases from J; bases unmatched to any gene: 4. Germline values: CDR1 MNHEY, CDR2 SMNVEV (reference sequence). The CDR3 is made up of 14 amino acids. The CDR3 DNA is TGTGCCAGCAGTCTAGCGGGAGGCCGGTACGAGCAGTACTTC. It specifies CASSLAGGRYEQYF.